Presented here are 27 T cell receptor beta chains from one specimen sequenced in a study of T cell repertoires in cytomegalovirus infection (dated by TCRdb to about 2019). The sequencer was an Illumina HiSeq 1500. TCRdb reworked the public reads: Q25 trimming with fastp, MiXCR clone assembly, productive beta chains retained. Every distinct CDR3 protein forms one entry, paired with its most common genes and DNA. The sample contains a few hundred thousand distinct CDR3 sequences, 42% of them found a single time. In total, the top ten clones hold 43% of the sample. Sample treatment or condition, as interpreted from the label and publication: in vitro stimulation with specific CMV peptide epitopes to enrich CMV-specific T cells. These TCRs' antigens remain unknown. Sequencing used cultured PBMCs, obtained from culture after CMV antigen stimulation. Receptor source: a human donor in good health (CMV status not recorded). Some clones in this sample may be carry-over from other donors' samples.

This clonotype was observed a few times. The chain is built from TRBV10-3 and TRBJ1-2; 9 bases are a match to TRBD1. This CDR3 region has 14 residues. The germline gives CDR1 ENHRY, CDR2 SYGVKD. V lost 4 bases and J lost 8; bases outside the gene matches: 8. The CDR3 sequence: CAISGLGTGTGYTF. The CDR3 DNA sequence: TGTGCCATCAGTGGCCTAGGGACAGGGACCGGCTACACCTTC.

The chain links TRBV6-8 to TRBJ2-2; D remains unclear. The V gene's germline CDR1 is MNHGY and CDR2 SAAAGT. V lost 6 bases and J 8 bases, leaving 7 bases between the germline ends. The CDR3 contains 11 residues. The CDR3 loop is CASRSSGELFF. The DNA of the CDR3 is TGTGCCAGCAGGTCCTCTGGGGAGCTGTTTTTT.

Only a few counts were recorded for this clonotype. The V gene is TRBV19, the J gene TRBJ1-5, with D possibly matching TRBD1 (6 bases). The germline gives CDR1 LNHDA, CDR2 SQIVND (reference sequence). Trimming removed 0 bases at V and 0 bases at J, with 15 bases between. This CDR3 is built from 18 residues. CDR3 protein: CASSIEGHPRYSNQPQHF. CDR3 nucleotide sequence: TGTGCCAGTAGTATAGAGGGACACCCACGATATAGCAATCAGCCCCAGCATTTT.

This clonotype was recorded once. J is TRBJ2-3 and V is TRBV20-1; D uncertain. CDR3 size: 12 residues. The V end was cut by 5 bases, the J end by 2 bases, with 8 bases between. Germline CDR1 and CDR2: DFQATT and SNEGSKA (reference sequence). For the CDR3, the DNA is TGCAGTGCTTTCCGGGCCACAGATACGCAGTATTTT. It encodes CSAFRATDTQYF.

This clonotype was seen at least ten times. The chain links TRBV7-2 to TRBJ2-7; D perhaps matches TRBD2 (6 bases). Germline V gene lookup returns CDR1 SGHTA and CDR2 FQGNSA. V lost 5 bases to trimming and J lost 7 bases, with 18 bases between them. The CDR3 is 14 amino acids. In DNA form, the CDR3 reads TGTGCCAGCAGCCCCAGAGGAGGGACGGGGGAGCAGTACTTC. Translating gives CASSPRGGTGEQYF.

This clonotype was found a few times. The chain employs TRBV18 and TRBJ1-4; D perhaps matches TRBD1 (5 bases). The CDR3 loop spans 15 amino acids. The germline V gene encodes CDR1 KGHSH and CDR2 LQKENI. Trimming took 2 bases from V and 4 from J, leaving 11 bases between them. CDR3: CASSPSGGFNEKLFF. The CDR3 DNA follows: TGTGCCAGCTCACCATCCGGGGGTTTTAATGAAAAACTGTTTTTT.

The chain recombines TRBV4-3 with TRBJ2-3; D remains ambiguous. CDR1 and CDR2 (germline): LGHNA, YSLEER. Trimming shortened V by 1 base and J by 5 bases, and 7 bases separated the two germline ends. This CDR3 has 13 amino acids. As DNA, the CDR3 is TGCGCCAGCAGCCAAGTTTGGGGAGATACGCAGTATTTT. It translates to CASSQVWGDTQYF.

This clonotype has a handful of counts. CDR3 sequence: CAALGEGQETQYF. The CDR3 DNA sequence: TGTGCCGCCTTGGGGGAGGGACAAGAGACCCAGTACTTC. This chain joins TRBV19 and TRBJ2-5, with 7 bases identical to TRBD2. The trim removed 11 bases at V and 2 bases at J, leaving 8 bases unmatched. The CDR3 spans 13 residues. Germline V gene sequence: CDR1 LNHDA, CDR2 SQIVND (reference sequence).

CDR3 coding DNA: TGTGCCAGCAGGGAGACCGGGACTAGCGGGAAATACGAGCAGTACTTC. It encodes CASRETGTSGKYEQYF. The J gene is TRBJ2-7, the V gene TRBV5-6, with TRBD2 matching 13 bases. The trim removed 5 bases at V and 4 bases at J, leaving 9 bases unmatched. The CDR3 has 16 amino acids. Germline CDR1 reads SGHDT; CDR2 reads YYEEEE.

In this sample, this clonotype turned up a few times. This rearrangement joins TRBV12-3 or TRBV12-4 to TRBJ1-5; D is unclear. The CDR3 extends over 15 amino acids. Trimming removed 6 bases from V and 9 bases from J, with 21 bases in between. The CDR3 loop is CASSSDTPTLGPQHF. CDR3 coding DNA: TGTGCCAGCAGCTCCGACACTCCCACCTTAGGGCCCCAGCATTTT.

The gene calls are TRBV7-2 and TRBJ2-7; TRBD2 aligns across 8 bases. The J segment lost 2 bases and the V segment lost 5 bases, leaving 11 bases of the junction unmatched. This CDR3 is 16 amino acids long. CDR1 is SGHTA, CDR2 FQGNSA, per germline. CDR3 residues: CASSNPSGSPTYEQYF. The CDR3 nucleotides are TGTGCCAGCAGCAATCCCAGCGGGAGCCCCACCTACGAGCAGTACTTC.

This sequence joins TRBV6-2 or TRBV6-3 and TRBJ2-1; 10 bases align to TRBD2. Germline V gene sequence: CDR1 MNHEY, CDR2 SVGEGT. This CDR3 spans 15 amino acids. V was clipped by 5 bases and J by 4 bases; unmatched bases: 5. This chain's CDR3 is CASSGGLAAYNEQFF. The DNA of the CDR3 is TGTGCCAGCAGTGGAGGACTAGCGGCTTACAATGAGCAGTTCTTC.

V is TRBV4-1 and J is TRBJ2-3; 12 bases fit TRBD2. Trimming cost V 1 base and J 8 bases; bases outside gene matches: 1. Germline V CDR1 and CDR2: MGHRA, YSYEKL. This CDR3 has 14 residues. The CDR3 nucleotides are TGCGCCAGCAGCCAAGGGACTAGCGGGGCTACGCAGTATTTT. This encodes CASSQGTSGATQYF.

V is TRBV7-2 and J is TRBJ2-2, with TRBD1 as a possible D gene (6 bases). The CDR3 is made up of 16 amino acids. Germline CDR1 and CDR2: SGHTA and FQGNSA. The V end was cut by 3 bases, the J end by 2 bases, with 13 bases between. The CDR3 region is CASSLGARVNTGELFF. The CDR3 DNA follows: TGTGCCAGCAGCTTGGGGGCTAGAGTTAACACCGGGGAGCTGTTTTTT. Drawing the rest from reference TRBV7-2 and TRBJ2-2, the complete variable domain is GAGVSQSPSNKVTEKGKDVELRCDPISGHTALYWYRQSLGQGLEFLIYFQGNSAPDKSGLPSDRFSAERTGGSVSTLTIQRTQQEDSAVYLCASSLGARVNTGELFFGEGSRLTVL.

This rearrangement joins TRBV28 to TRBJ2-7, with 7 bases that match TRBD1. The germline V gene encodes CDR1 MDHEN and CDR2 SYDVKM. Unmatched junction bases numbered 10, after V lost 5 bases and J lost 3 bases. CDR3 length: 15 residues. DNA of the CDR3: TGTGCCAGCAGTCGACAGGGTACAGTAGGCTACGAGCAGTACTTC. It specifies CASSRQGTVGYEQYF.

The chain joins TRBV27 to TRBJ2-3, with 12 bases matching TRBD2. The V segment lost 5 bases and the J segment 5 bases; nucleotides outside the gene matches: 8. This CDR3 has 16 amino acids. In germline, CDR1 is MNHEY, CDR2 SMNVEV (reference sequence). CDR3 sequence: CASSARPGLAGDTQYF. The CDR3 DNA follows: TGTGCCAGCAGTGCTCGACCGGGACTAGCGGGAGATACGCAGTATTTT.

The chain couples TRBV4-3 to TRBJ1-1; the D is unclear. The V and J ends lost 1 base and 6 bases respectively, with 18 bases between them. The CDR3 contains 16 residues. Germline values: CDR1 LGHNA, CDR2 YSLEER. The CDR3 loop reads CASSQAPSDAVSEAFF. CDR3 nucleotides: TGCGCCAGCAGCCAAGCCCCCTCGGACGCGGTGTCTGAAGCTTTCTTT.

This chain links TRBV7-2 with TRBJ2-7; D could derive from TRBD1 or TRBD2 (7 bases each). This CDR3 has 15 amino acids. V dropped 3 bases and J dropped 5 bases, with 17 bases sitting between them. Germline CDR1 reads SGHTA; CDR2 reads FQGNSA. The CDR3 DNA follows: TGTGCCAGCAGCTTCCCCCAGGGAGGGGGCCACGAGCAGTACTTC. It encodes CASSFPQGGGHEQYF.

This clonotype showed up just once. One end of the junction varies from germline; a read error may be responsible. The J gene is TRBJ2-1, the V gene TRBV20-1, with D possibly being TRBD2 (6 bases). This CDR3 spans 16 amino acids. Germline CDR1 reads DFQATT; CDR2 reads SNEGSKA (reference sequence). CDR3 amino acids: CSARVFGRDVYYEQFF. CDR3 bases: TGCAGTGCTAGGGTTTTTGGGCGGGACGTCTACTATGAGCAGTTCTTC.

This chain joins TRBV11-1 and TRBJ2-2, with 8 bases identical to TRBD1. Per germline, CDR1 SGHAT and CDR2 FQDESV (reference sequence). V lost 5 bases and J lost 1; bases outside the gene matches: 9. The CDR3 covers 17 residues. Here the CDR3 reads CASSPQNRGKNTGELFF. Here the CDR3 DNA reads TGTGCCAGCAGCCCTCAAAACAGGGGGAAGAACACCGGGGAGCTGTTTTTT.

The chain combines TRBV12-3 or TRBV12-4 with TRBJ1-5; D ambiguous. The length of the CDR3 is 15 residues. V shed 2 bases and J shed 4 bases, with 12 bases lying between them. The CDR3 bases are TGTGCCAGCAGTTTATTACAAACCGGGAATCAGCCCCAGCATTTT. This codes for CASSLLQTGNQPQHF.

The chain links TRBV6-5 to TRBJ2-2; D possibly corresponds to TRBD1 (6 bases). The CDR3 contains 15 residues. The ends were cut back, 5 bases at V and 3 bases at J, with 13 bases in the middle. Germline CDR1 MNHEY, CDR2 SVGAGI. The CDR3 sequence is CASSGTRPDTGELFF. CDR3 nucleotides: TGTGCCAGCAGTGGGACACGTCCGGACACCGGGGAGCTGTTTTTT.

This chain connects TRBV6-8 to TRBJ1-3, with D perhaps TRBD1 (6 bases). Germline assignment: CDR1 MNHGY and CDR2 SAAAGT. The CDR3 has 14 residues. V was clipped by 5 bases and J by 2 bases, with 10 bases between them. CDR3 DNA sequence: TGTGCCAGCAGTCGGACAGACCCTGGAAACACCATATATTTT. Amino acid sequence: CASSRTDPGNTIYF.

The chain recombines TRBV5-1 with TRBJ1-1; tentative D call: TRBD1 (6 bases). CDR3 length: 15 amino acids. Between the trimmed V and J ends, which lost 2 bases and 1 base, there was a span of 12 bases. Germline V gene sequence: CDR1 SGHRS, CDR2 YFSETQ. The CDR3, as DNA: TGCGCCAGCAGCTTTTCCGGGACAAGGAACACTGAAGCTTTCTTT. This gives the protein CASSFSGTRNTEAFF.

The rearrangement joins TRBV7-6 to TRBJ2-3; D may correspond to TRBD1 or TRBD2 (5 bases each). The V gene's germline CDR1 is SGHVS and CDR2 FNYEAQ. CDR3 size: 15 residues. Trimming left V 5 bases short and J 2 bases short, with 14 bases between. CDR3: CASSQLSGLTDTQYF. CDR3 DNA: TGTGCCAGCAGCCAACTCTCGGGGCTCACAGATACGCAGTATTTT. The complete variable domain, with remaining parts taken from reference TRBV7-6 and TRBJ2-3, reads GAGVSQSPRYKVTKRGQDVALRCDPISGHVSLYWYRQALGQGPEFLTYFNYEAQQDKSGLPNDRFSAERPEGSISTLTIQRTEQRDSAMYRCASSQLSGLTDTQYFGPGTRLTVL.

The table lists this clonotype with a few counts. V gene TRBV7-9 combines with J gene TRBJ2-3, with D perhaps matching TRBD1 (5 bases). Between the trimmed V and J ends, which lost 1 base and 3 bases, there was a span of 11 bases. CDR1 is SEHNR, CDR2 FQNEAQ, per germline (reference sequence). The CDR3 has 15 residues. The CDR3 reads CASSLVSGATDTQYF. CDR3 coding DNA: TGTGCCAGCAGCTTAGTATCTGGGGCGACAGATACGCAGTATTTT.

The genes are TRBV6-5 and TRBJ2-4; 7 nucleotides align to TRBD1. This CDR3 comprises 15 residues. V shed 0 bases and J 7 bases; nucleotides not matched to a gene: 6. From germline, CDR1 is MNHEY and CDR2 SVGAGI. The CDR3 spells CASSYSHGRGNIQYF. CDR3 coding DNA: TGTGCCAGCAGTTACTCGCACGGCAGGGGGAACATTCAGTACTTC.